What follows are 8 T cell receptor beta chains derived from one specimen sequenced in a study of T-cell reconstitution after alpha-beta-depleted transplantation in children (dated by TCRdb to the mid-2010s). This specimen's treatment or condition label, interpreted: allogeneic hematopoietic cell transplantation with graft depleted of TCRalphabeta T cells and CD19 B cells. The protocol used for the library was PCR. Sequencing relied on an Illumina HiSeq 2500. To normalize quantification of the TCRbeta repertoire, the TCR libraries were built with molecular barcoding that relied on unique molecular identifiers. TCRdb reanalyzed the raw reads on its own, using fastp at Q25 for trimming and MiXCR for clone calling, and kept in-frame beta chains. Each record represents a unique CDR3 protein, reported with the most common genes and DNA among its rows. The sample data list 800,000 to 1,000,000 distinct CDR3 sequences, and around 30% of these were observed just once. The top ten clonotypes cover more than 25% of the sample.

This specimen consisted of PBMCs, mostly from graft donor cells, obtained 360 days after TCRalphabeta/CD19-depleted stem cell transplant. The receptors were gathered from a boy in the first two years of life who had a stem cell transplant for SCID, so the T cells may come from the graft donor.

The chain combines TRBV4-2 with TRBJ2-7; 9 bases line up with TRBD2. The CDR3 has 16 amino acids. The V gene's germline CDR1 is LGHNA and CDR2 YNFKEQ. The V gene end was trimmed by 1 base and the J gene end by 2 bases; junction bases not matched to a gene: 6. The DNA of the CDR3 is TGTGCCAGCAGCCAAGGGACTAGCGAAAGACCCTACGAGCAGTACTTC. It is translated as CASSQGTSERPYEQYF.

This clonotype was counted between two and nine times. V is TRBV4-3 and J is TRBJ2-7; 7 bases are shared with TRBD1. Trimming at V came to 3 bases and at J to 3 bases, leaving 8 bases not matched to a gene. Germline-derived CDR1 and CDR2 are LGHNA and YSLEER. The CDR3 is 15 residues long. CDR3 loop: CASSHGARQGYEQYF. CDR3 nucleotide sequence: TGCGCCAGCAGCCACGGAGCGAGACAGGGCTACGAGCAGTACTTC.

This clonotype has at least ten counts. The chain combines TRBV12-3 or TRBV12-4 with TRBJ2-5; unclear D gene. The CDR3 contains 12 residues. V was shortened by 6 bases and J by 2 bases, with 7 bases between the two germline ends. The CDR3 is CASRNSQETQYF. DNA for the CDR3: TGTGCCAGCAGGAACAGTCAAGAGACCCAGTACTTC.

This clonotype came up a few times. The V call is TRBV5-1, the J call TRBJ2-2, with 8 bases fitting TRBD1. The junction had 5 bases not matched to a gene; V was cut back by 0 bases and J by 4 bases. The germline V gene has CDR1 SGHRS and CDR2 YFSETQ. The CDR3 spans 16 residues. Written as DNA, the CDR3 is TGCGCCAGCAGCTTGGGCGACAGGGGCGGCACCGGGGAGCTGTTTTTT. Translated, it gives CASSLGDRGGTGELFF.

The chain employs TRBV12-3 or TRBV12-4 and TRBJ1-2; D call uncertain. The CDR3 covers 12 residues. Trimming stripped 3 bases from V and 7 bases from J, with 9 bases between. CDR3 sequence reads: CASSFGPSGYTF. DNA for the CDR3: TGTGCCAGCAGTTTTGGGCCTAGTGGCTACACCTTC.

CDR3 sequence: CASSPLRRTNEQFF. CDR3 nucleotide sequence: TGTGCCAGCAGTCCACTGCGGAGAACCAATGAGCAGTTCTTC. The V call is TRBV27, the J call TRBJ2-1; the D is unclear. CDR1 is MNHEY and CDR2 is SMNVEV in the germline V gene (reference sequence). This CDR3 has 14 amino acids. V lost 5 bases to trimming and J lost 6 bases, with 14 bases between them.

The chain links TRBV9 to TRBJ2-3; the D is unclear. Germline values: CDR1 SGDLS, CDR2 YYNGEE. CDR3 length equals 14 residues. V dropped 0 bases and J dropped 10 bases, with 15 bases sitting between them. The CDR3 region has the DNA TGTGCCAGCAGCGTAGGCCCCGCAGCCTGGGCGCAGTATTTT. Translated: CASSVGPAAWAQYF.

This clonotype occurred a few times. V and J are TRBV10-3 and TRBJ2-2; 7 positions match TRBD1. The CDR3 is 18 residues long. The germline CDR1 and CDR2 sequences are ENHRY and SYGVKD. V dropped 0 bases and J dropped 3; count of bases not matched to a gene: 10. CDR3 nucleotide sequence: TGTGCCATCAGTGAGTCAAAAGAGGGACAGCCGTACACCGGGGAGCTGTTTTTT. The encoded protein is CAISESKEGQPYTGELFF.